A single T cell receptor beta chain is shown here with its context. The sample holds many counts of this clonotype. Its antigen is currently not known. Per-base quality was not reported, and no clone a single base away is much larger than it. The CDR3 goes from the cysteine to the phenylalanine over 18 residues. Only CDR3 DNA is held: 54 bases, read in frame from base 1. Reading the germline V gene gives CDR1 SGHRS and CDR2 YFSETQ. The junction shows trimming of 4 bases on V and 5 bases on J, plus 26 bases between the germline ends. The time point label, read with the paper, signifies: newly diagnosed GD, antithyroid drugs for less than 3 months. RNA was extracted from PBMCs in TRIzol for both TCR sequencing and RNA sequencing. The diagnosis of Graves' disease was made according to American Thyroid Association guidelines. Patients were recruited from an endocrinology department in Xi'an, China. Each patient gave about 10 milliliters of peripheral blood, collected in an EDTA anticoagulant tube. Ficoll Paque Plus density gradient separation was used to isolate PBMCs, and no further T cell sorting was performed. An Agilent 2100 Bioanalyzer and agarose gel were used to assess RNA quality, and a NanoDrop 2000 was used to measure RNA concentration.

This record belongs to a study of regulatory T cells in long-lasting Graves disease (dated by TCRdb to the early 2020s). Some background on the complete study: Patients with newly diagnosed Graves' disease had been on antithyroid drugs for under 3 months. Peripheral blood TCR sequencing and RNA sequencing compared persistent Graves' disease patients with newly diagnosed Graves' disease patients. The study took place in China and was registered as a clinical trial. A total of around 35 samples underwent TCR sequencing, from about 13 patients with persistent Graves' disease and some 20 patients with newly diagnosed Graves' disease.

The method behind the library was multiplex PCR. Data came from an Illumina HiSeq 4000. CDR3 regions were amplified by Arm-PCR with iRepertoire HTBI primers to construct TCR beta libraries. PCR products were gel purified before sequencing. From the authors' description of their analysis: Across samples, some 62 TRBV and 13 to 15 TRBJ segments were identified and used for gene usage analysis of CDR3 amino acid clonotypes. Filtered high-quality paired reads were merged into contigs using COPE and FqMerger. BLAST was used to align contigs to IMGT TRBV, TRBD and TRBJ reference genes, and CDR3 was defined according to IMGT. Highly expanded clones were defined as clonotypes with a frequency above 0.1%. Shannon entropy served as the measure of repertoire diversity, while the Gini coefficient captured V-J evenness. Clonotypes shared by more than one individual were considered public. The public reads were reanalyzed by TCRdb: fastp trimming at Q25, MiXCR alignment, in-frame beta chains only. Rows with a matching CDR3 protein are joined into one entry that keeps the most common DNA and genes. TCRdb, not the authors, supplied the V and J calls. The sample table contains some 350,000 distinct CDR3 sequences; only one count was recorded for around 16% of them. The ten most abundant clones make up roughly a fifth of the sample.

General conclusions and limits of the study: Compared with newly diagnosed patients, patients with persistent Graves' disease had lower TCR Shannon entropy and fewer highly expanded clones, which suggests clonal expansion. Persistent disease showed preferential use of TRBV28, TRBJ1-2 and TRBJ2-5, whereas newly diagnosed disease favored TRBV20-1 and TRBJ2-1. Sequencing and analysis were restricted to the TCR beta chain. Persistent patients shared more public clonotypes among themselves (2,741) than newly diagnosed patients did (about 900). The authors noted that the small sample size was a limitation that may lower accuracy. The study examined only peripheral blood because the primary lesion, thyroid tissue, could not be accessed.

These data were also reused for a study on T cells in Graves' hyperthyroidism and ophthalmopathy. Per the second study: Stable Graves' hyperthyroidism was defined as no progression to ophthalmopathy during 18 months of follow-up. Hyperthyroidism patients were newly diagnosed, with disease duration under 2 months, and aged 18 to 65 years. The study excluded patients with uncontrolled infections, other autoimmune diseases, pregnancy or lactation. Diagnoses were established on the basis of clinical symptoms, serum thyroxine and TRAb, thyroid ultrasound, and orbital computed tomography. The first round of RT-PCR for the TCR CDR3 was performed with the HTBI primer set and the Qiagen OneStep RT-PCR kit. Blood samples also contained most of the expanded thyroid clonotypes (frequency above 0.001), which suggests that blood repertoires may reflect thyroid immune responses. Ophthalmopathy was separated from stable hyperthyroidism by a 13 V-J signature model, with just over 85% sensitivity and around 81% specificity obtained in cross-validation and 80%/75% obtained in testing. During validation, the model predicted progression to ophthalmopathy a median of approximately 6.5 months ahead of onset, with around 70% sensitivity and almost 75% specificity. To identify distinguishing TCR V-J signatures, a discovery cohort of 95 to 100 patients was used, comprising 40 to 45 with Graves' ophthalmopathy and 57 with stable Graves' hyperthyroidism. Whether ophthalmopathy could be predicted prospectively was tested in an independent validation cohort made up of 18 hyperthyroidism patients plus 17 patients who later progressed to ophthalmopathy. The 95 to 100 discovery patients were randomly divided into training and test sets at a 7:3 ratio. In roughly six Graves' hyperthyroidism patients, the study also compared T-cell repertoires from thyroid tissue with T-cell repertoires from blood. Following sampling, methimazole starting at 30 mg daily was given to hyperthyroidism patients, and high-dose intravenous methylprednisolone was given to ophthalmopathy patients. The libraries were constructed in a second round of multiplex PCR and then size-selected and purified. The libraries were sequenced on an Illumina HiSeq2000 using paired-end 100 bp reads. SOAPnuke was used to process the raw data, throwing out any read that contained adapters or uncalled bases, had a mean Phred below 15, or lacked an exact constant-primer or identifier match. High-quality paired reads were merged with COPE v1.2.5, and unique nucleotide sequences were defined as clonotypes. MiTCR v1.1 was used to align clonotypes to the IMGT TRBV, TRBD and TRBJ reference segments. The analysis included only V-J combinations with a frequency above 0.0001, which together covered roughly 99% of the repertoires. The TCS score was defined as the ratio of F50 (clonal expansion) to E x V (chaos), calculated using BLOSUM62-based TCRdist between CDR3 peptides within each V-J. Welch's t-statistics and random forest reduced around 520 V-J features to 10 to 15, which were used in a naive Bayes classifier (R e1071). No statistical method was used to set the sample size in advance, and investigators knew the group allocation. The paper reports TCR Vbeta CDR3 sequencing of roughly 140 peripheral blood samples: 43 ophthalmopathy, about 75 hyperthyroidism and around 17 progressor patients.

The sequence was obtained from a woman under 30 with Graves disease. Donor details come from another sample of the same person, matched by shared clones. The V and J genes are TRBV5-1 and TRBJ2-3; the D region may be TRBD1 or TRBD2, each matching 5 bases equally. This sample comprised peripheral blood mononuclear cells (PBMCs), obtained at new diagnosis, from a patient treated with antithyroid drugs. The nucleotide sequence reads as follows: TGCGCCAGCAGCCTAGAGGGACCGCCCTTCTATGGGGAAGATACGCAGTATTTT. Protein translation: CASSLEGPPFYGEDTQYF.